The next 7 T cell receptor beta chains were all read from a single sample in a study of T-cell memory formation after mild COVID-19. TCRdb passed the 5' RACE reads through MiXCR, listing each CDR3 protein once. The table includes about 200,000 distinct CDR3 sequences, just over 9.5% detected once. The specimen sequenced was PBMCs or a T cell subset sorted from them (not recorded which). The receptor source for this set is a man aged 18 to 29 who had mild COVID-19 (a few samples of this study predate the infection). Cell type and time point are not known.

This chain connects TRBV4-2 to TRBJ1-2; D unclear. CDR1 and CDR2 from the germline V gene are LGHNA and YNFKEQ. The CDR3 contains 14 residues. V lost 4 bases and J lost 0, with 9 bases in between. The CDR3 loop reads CASSPRRTNYGYTF. The CDR3 nucleotides read TGTGCCAGCAGCCCGAGACGGACTAACTATGGCTACACCTTC.

V gene TRBV7-9 combines with J gene TRBJ1-4; no reliable D call. V lost 0 bases to trimming and J lost 4 bases, with 12 bases between them. Germline CDR1 SEHNR, CDR2 FQNEAQ (reference sequence). The CDR3 is made up of 16 amino acids. The CDR3 DNA is TGTGCCAGCAGCTTAGCGCCCGGGATGGGTAATGAAAAACTGTTTTTT. Translation: CASSLAPGMGNEKLFF.

The CDR3, as DNA: TGTGCCAGCAGCCAACTAATGGAACACGAGCAGTACGTC. This codes for CASSQLMEHEQYV. This sequence joins TRBV28 and TRBJ2-7; no definite D call. The CDR3 spans 13 residues. Trimming shortened V by 6 bases and J by 5 bases, and 14 bases separated the two germline ends. Germline V gene sequence: CDR1 MDHEN, CDR2 SYDVKM.

In this sample, this clonotype turned up many times. The chain couples TRBV12-3 or TRBV12-4 to TRBJ2-5; the D is unclear. Trimming removed 0 bases at V and 1 base at J, with 9 bases between. This CDR3 comprises 15 residues. For the CDR3, the DNA is TGTGCCAGCAGTTTAGCTGTTAGCTTCCAAGAGACCCAGTACTTC. Its translation is CASSLAVSFQETQYF.

This clonotype was recorded a few times. This sequence joins TRBV5-1 and TRBJ1-4; D gene ambiguous. Trimming took off 1 base at V and 8 bases at J, with 21 bases between the two ends. The CDR3 length is 17 residues. Germline V gives CDR1 SGHRS, CDR2 YFSETQ. The chain's CDR3 is CASSLPYGSFSMEKLFF. CDR3 nucleotides: TGCGCCAGCAGCTTGCCCTATGGGTCTTTTAGTATGGAAAAACTGTTTTTT. Full variable domain (rest looked up from reference TRBV5-1 and TRBJ1-4): KAGVTQTPRYLIKTRGQQVTLSCSPISGHRSVSWYQQTPGQGLQFLFEYFSETQRNKGNFPGRFSGRQFSNSRSEMNVSTLELGDSALYLCASSLPYGSFSMEKLFFGSGTQLSVL.

A few counts support this clonotype. The chain employs TRBV20-1 and TRBJ2-7; 9 bases align to TRBD1. Germline CDR1 and CDR2: DFQATT and SNEGSKA (reference sequence). The CDR3 extends over 13 amino acids. Trimming cost V 5 bases and J 4 bases; bases outside gene matches: 6. The CDR3 sequence: CSAVDRGGYEQYV. The CDR3 nucleotides are TGCAGTGCTGTTGACAGGGGGGGGTACGAGCAGTACGTC.

This clonotype was observed at least ten times. This chain uses TRBV7-9 with TRBJ2-2; D gene ambiguous. The CDR3 covers 14 residues. Trimming cost V 2 bases and J 5 bases, with 9 bases left between them. CDR1 is SEHNR and CDR2 is FQNEAQ in the germline V gene (reference sequence). The CDR3: CASSLTLETGELFF. The CDR3 coding sequence is TGTGCCAGCAGCTTAACGCTAGAGACCGGGGAGCTGTTTTTT.